The entry that follows covers one T cell receptor (beta chain) sequence. Original processing notes: Quantification of nucleated cells was approximated via reference gene primer amplification. Assay: immunoSEQ multiplex PCR; the TCRdb copy retains only in-frame clones and omits some. From that table come the V and J calls and clone size; the DNA was used to work out D and trimming. The sample includes more than 60,000 clones, around four fifths of them seen just once. The CDR3 runs 14 residues. Germline CDR1 SNHLY, CDR2 FYNNEI. V dropped 8 bases and J dropped 0; count of bases not matched to a gene: 4. This entry comes from a study of blood T cell repertoires in COVID-19. About the study: The origin of the acute and convalescent COVID-19 samples was the United States, Italy and Spain.

This receptor was obtained from a human donor in a cohort sampled during active COVID-19. The chain links TRBV2 to TRBJ2-5, with 9 bases matching TRBD1. Material: peripheral blood. The CDR3 nucleotides are TGTGCCAGCTGGACAGGGGCGTACCAAGAGACCCAGTACTTC. Amino acid sequence: CASWTGAYQETQYF.